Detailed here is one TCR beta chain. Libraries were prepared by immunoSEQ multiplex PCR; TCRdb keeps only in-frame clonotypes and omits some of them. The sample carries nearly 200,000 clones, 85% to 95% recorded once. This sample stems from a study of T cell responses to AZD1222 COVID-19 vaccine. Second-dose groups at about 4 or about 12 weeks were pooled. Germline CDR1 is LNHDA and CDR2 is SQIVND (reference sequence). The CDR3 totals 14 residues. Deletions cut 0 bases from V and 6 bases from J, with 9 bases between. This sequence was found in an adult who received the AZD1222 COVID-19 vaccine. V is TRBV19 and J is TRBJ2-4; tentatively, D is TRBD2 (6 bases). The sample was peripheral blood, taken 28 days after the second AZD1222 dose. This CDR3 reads CASSIDPGGNIQYF. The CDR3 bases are TGTGCCAGTAGTATAGACCCCGGGGGAAACATTCAGTACTTC.